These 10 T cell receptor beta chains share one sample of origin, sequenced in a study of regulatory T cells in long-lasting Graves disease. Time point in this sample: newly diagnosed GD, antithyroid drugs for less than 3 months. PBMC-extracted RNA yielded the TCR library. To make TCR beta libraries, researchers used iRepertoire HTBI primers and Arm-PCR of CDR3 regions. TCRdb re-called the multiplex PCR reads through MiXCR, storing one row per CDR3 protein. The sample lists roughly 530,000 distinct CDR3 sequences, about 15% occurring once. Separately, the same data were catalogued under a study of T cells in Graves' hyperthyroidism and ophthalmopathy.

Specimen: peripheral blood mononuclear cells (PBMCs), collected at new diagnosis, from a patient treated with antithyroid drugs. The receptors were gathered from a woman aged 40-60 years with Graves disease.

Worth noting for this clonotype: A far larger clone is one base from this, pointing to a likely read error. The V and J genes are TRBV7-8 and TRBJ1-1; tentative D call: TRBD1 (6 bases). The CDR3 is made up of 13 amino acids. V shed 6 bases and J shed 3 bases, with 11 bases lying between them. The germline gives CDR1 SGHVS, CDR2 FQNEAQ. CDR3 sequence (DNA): TGTGCCAGCAGACCCGGACAGTACACTGAAGCTTTCTTT. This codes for CASRPGQYTEAFF.

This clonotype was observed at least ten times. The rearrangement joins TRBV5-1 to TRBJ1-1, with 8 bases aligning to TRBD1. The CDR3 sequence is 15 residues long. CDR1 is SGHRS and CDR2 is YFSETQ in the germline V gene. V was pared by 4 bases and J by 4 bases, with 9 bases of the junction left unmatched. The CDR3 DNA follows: TGCGCCAGCAGCCATAACAGGGGGATTGGCACTGAAGCTTTCTTT. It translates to CASSHNRGIGTEAFF.

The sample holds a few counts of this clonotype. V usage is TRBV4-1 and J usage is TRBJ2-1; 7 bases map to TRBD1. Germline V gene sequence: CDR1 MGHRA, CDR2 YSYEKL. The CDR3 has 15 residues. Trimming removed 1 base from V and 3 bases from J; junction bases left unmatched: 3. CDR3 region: CASSQGGQVYNEQFF. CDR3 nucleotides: TGCGCCAGCAGCCAAGGCGGACAGGTCTACAATGAGCAGTTCTTC.

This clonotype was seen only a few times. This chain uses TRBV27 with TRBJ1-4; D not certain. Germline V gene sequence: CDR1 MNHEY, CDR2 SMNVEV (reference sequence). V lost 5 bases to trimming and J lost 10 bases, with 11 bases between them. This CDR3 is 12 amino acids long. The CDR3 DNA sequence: TGTGCCAGCAGTACCCTCGGCGGAAAACTGTTTTTT. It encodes CASSTLGGKLFF.

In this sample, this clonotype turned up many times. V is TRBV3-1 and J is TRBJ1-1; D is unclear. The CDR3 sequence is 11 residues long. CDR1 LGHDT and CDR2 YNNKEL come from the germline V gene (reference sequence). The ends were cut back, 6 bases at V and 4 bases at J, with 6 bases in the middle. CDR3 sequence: CASSHSTEAFF. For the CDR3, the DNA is TGTGCCAGCAGTCATAGCACTGAAGCTTTCTTT.

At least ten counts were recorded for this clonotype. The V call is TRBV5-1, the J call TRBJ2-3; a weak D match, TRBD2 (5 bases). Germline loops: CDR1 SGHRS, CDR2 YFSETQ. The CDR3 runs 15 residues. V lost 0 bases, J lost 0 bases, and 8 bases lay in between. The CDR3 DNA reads TGCGCCAGCAGCTTGGTCAGGACTAGCACAGATACGCAGTATTTT. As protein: CASSLVRTSTDTQYF.

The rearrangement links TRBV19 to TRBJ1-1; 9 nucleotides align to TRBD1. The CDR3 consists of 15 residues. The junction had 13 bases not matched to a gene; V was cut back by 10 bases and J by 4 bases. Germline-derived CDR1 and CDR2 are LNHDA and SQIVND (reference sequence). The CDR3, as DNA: TGTGCCACCCAGTTGGGAACAGGGGGCCGCACTGAAGCTTTCTTT. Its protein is CATQLGTGGRTEAFF.

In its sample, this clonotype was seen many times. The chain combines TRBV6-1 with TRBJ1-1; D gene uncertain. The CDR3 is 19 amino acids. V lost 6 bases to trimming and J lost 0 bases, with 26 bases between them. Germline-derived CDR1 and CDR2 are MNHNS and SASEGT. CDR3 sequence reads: CASRARLALYRDMNTEAFF. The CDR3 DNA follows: TGTGCCAGCAGAGCGCGCTTGGCCCTTTACAGAGACATGAACACTGAAGCTTTCTTT.

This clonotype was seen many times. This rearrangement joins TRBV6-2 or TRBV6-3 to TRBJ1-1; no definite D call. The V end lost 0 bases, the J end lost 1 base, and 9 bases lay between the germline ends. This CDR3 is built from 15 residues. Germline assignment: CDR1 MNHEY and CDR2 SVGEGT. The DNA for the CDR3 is TGTGCCAGCAGTTACTCATTTCCCCCGAACACTGAAGCTTTCTTT. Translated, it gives CASSYSFPPNTEAFF.

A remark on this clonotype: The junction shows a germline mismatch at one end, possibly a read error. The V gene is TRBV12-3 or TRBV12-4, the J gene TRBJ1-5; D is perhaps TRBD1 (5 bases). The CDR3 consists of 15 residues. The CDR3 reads CAGSPPGPPSEPQHF. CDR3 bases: TGTGCCGGCAGCCCGCCGGGGCCACCCAGCGAGCCCCAGCATTTT.